One sample yielded the 30 T cell receptor beta chains listed below, sequenced in a study of CD8 T cells in Susac syndrome (dated by TCRdb to about 2019). The library was built by means of the immunoSEQ multiplex PCR assay. RNA was extracted using the RNeasy kit, and about 0.5 to 1 ug of the RNA was reverse transcribed with random hexamers. TCRdb reprocessing: public reads trimmed at Q25 with fastp, clones called with MiXCR, in-frame beta chains kept. When rows share a CDR3 protein, they turn into one entry using the most common DNA and genes. In this sample the table shows roughly 160,000 distinct CDR3 sequences, about 96% of which occur a single time. In total, the top ten clones hold less than 0.15% of the sample. The sequencing input was CD4+ T cells from PBMCs. The receptors were sampled from a human donor with Susac syndrome.

V usage is TRBV12-3 or TRBV12-4 and J usage is TRBJ1-1, with 9 bases aligning to TRBD1. This CDR3 contains 14 residues. Trimming took 6 bases from V and 5 from J; bases not matched to a gene: 7. CDR3 DNA: TGTGCCAGCAGACCACAGGGGGCGGGGACTGAAGCTTTCTTT. It is translated as CASRPQGAGTEAFF.

The rearrangement links TRBV5-1 to TRBJ2-2; 10 bases match TRBD1. The V gene's germline CDR1 is SGHRS and CDR2 YFSETQ. J lost 7 bases, V lost 3 bases, and 6 bases had no gene match. The CDR3 sequence is 15 residues long. CDR3: CASSSGQGDRGELFF. The CDR3 DNA reads TGCGCCAGCAGCTCCGGACAGGGGGATCGCGGGGAGCTGTTTTTT. Based on the CDR3 plus reference TRBV5-1 and TRBJ2-2, the full variable domain is KAGVTQTPRYLIKTRGQQVTLSCSPISGHRSVSWYQQTPGQGLQFLFEYFSETQRNKGNFPGRFSGRQFSNSRSEMNVSTLELGDSALYLCASSSGQGDRGELFFGEGSRLTVL.

The J gene is TRBJ2-5, the V gene TRBV7-3, with TRBD1 identical over 7 bases. After removal of 5 bases from V and 5 bases from J, the junction contained 5 bases not matched to a gene. Looked up from germline, CDR1 is SGHTA and CDR2 is FQGTGA. The CDR3 runs 13 residues. The CDR3 sequence: CASSQGVEETQYF. The CDR3 DNA reads TGTGCCAGCAGCCAGGGGGTGGAGGAGACCCAGTACTTC.

The rearrangement uses TRBV11-2 and TRBJ2-5; D is undetermined. Per germline, CDR1 SGHAT and CDR2 FQNNGV. The V and J ends lost 7 bases and 2 bases respectively, with 11 bases between them. The length of the CDR3 is 13 residues. Here the CDR3 reads CASNRPTQETQYF. The CDR3 DNA follows: TGTGCCAGCAACCGACCGACACAAGAGACCCAGTACTTC. Variable domain in full (rest from reference TRBV11-2 and TRBJ2-5): EAGVAQSPRYKIIEKRQSVAFWCNPISGHATLYWYQQILGQGPKLLIQFQNNGVVDDSQLPKDRFSAERLKGVDSTLKIQPAKLEDSAVYLCASNRPTQETQYFGPGTRLLVL.

The CDR3, as DNA: TGTGCCAGCAGCCCGGGACCGACAGTAGAGACCCAGTACTTC. Its protein is CASSPGPTVETQYF. This chain joins TRBV7-3 and TRBJ2-5; the D gene could be TRBD1 or TRBD2 (5 bases each). This CDR3 contains 14 residues. Germline CDR1 is SGHTA and CDR2 is FQGTGA. The V and J ends lost 5 bases and 4 bases respectively, with 14 bases between them.

The rearrangement uses TRBV24-1 and TRBJ2-3; D is undetermined. This CDR3 region has 10 residues. V dropped 3 bases and J dropped 8 bases, with 2 bases sitting between them. Germline values: CDR1 KGHDR, CDR2 SFDVKD. CDR3 coding DNA: TGTGCCACCAGTGATGGTACGCAGTATTTT. This encodes CATSDGTQYF.

The rearrangement uses TRBV18 and TRBJ2-5; 9 positions agree with TRBD2. V was pared by 0 bases and J by 3 bases, with 5 bases of the junction left unmatched. There are 16 residues in the CDR3. Germline assignment: CDR1 KGHSH and CDR2 LQKENI. The CDR3 reads CASSPPQRGDEETQYF. The CDR3 region has the DNA TGTGCCAGCTCACCACCACAGCGGGGGGATGAAGAGACCCAGTACTTC.

This chain links TRBV25-1 with TRBJ2-7; the D call may be TRBD1 or TRBD2 (5 bases each). The germline V gene has CDR1 MGHDK and CDR2 SYGVNS. With 2 bases removed from V and 5 bases from J, the gap between germline ends came to 16 bases. This CDR3 has 15 amino acids. In nucleotides, the CDR3 is TGTGCCAGCAGTGAACACGGTGGGGGAAAAAACGAGCAGTACTTC. Translation gives CASSEHGGGKNEQYF.

This clonotype was observed a single time. The chain carries TRBV30 and TRBJ1-2, with TRBD1 identical over 7 bases. The CDR3 length is 11 residues. V trimming: 6 bases; J trimming: 7 bases; junction bases outside the gene matches: 5. Germline V gives CDR1 GTSNPN, CDR2 SVGIG (reference sequence). CDR3 in amino acids: CACDRVAGYTF. Here the CDR3 DNA reads TGTGCCTGCGACAGGGTAGCTGGCTACACCTTC.

This clonotype was recorded once. This chain uses TRBV5-6 with TRBJ2-7, with 8 bases aligning to TRBD1. This CDR3 is 14 amino acids long. The germline gives CDR1 SGHDT, CDR2 YYEEEE. V lost 0 bases to trimming and J lost 4 bases; unmatched junction nucleotides: 3. CDR3 coding DNA: TGTGCCAGCAGCTTGGGGACAGGGATTTACGAGCAGTACTTC. Its protein product is CASSLGTGIYEQYF. The full variable domain, completed using reference TRBV5-6 and TRBJ2-7, is DAGVTQSPTHLIKTRGQQVTLRCSPKSGHDTVSWYQQALGQGPQFIFQYYEEEERQRGNFPDRFSGHQFPNYSSELNVNALLLGDSALYLCASSLGTGIYEQYFGPGTRLTVT.

This clonotype appeared a few times. The chain employs TRBV11-2 and TRBJ1-2, with D unresolved. The CDR3 is 13 amino acids. Germline assignment: CDR1 SGHAT and CDR2 FQNNGV. V lost 4 bases, J lost 5 bases, and 11 bases lay in between. The CDR3 is CASSSIVQYGYTF. The CDR3 DNA reads TGTGCCAGCAGCTCAATCGTTCAGTATGGCTACACCTTC.

This chain joins TRBV19 and TRBJ2-1, with 9 bases identical to TRBD1. V shed 1 base, J shed 2 bases, and the junction held 0 bases outside the gene matches. Germline loops: CDR1 LNHDA, CDR2 SQIVND (reference sequence). The CDR3 totals 15 residues. CDR3 coding DNA: TGTGCCAGTAGTATAGGGACAGGGGCCTACAATGAGCAGTTCTTC. Its translation is CASSIGTGAYNEQFF. Full variable domain (rest looked up from reference TRBV19 and TRBJ2-1): DGGITQSPKYLFRKEGQNVTLSCEQNLNHDAMYWYRQDPGQGLRLIYYSQIVNDFQKGDIAEGYSVSREKKESFPLTVTSAQKNPTAFYLCASSIGTGAYNEQFFGPGTRLTVL.

The J gene is TRBJ1-2, the V gene TRBV4-3, with D hard to call. Germline loops: CDR1 LGHNA, CDR2 YSLEER. Trimming took off 2 bases at V and 0 bases at J, with 10 bases between the two ends. The CDR3 extends over 15 amino acids. CDR3 sequence reads: CASSQRNRANYGYTF. The CDR3, as DNA: TGCGCCAGCAGCCAACGCAATAGAGCTAACTATGGCTACACCTTC.

V and J are TRBV15 and TRBJ2-7; TRBD2 might be the D (6 bases). The CDR3 spans 16 residues. Germline V gives CDR1 LNHNV, CDR2 YYDKDF (reference sequence). With 0 bases removed from V and 0 bases from J, the gap between germline ends came to 12 bases. CDR3 sequence (DNA): TGTGCCACCAGCAGAGATCCGGGGGAGAGCTCCTACGAGCAGTACTTC. The encoded protein is CATSRDPGESSYEQYF.

V gene TRBV4-2 combines with J gene TRBJ1-6, with TRBD1 matching 10 bases. Germline CDR1 LGHNA, CDR2 YNFKEQ. The CDR3 covers 15 residues. V shed 2 bases, J shed 10 bases, and the junction held 5 bases outside the gene matches. The CDR3 loop reads CASSQPGTGDSPLHF. CDR3 DNA sequence: TGTGCCAGCAGCCAACCCGGGACAGGGGACTCACCCCTCCACTTT.

V and J are TRBV19 and TRBJ2-7, with a tentative D call TRBD2 (5 bases). Trimming left V 7 bases short and J 3 bases short, with 16 bases between. The V gene's germline CDR1 is LNHDA and CDR2 SQIVND (reference sequence). The CDR3 spans 14 residues. The CDR3 region has the DNA TGTGCCAGTACCCAGGAGGTAGGAGTCTACGAGCAGTACTTC. Translating gives CASTQEVGVYEQYF.

The rearrangement uses TRBV4-3 and TRBJ2-7; TRBD1 is a possible D gene (5 bases). The V gene's germline CDR1 is LGHNA and CDR2 YSLEER. V was trimmed by 0 bases and J by 0 bases, leaving 6 bases between them. There are 14 residues in the CDR3. CDR3 sequence: CASSQEGRSYEQYV. Written as DNA, the CDR3 is TGCGCCAGCAGCCAAGAGGGGCGCTCCTACGAGCAGTACGTC.

The CDR3 DNA sequence: TGTGCCAGCAGTTTCCGGACAACCGGACAGGGTGACGAGCAGTACTTC. It specifies CASSFRTTGQGDEQYF. The rearrangement links TRBV12-3 or TRBV12-4 to TRBJ2-7; 8 bases fit TRBD1. The CDR3 sequence is 16 residues long. With V trimmed by 3 bases and J by 5 bases, 12 bases remained unmatched.

The chain uses TRBV4-3 and TRBJ2-7; 9 nucleotides agree with TRBD2. The V segment lost 2 bases and the J segment 5 bases; nucleotides outside the gene matches: 10. The CDR3 runs to 16 residues. Germline loops: CDR1 LGHNA, CDR2 YSLEER. The DNA for the CDR3 is TGCGCCAGCAGCCAAAGACTGGCGGGAGGGCCTGACGAGCAGTACTTC. It is translated as CASSQRLAGGPDEQYF.

CDR3 DNA: TGTGCCATCAGTCAGCCCCGGGACACCGGGGAGCTGTTTTTT. Protein product: CAISQPRDTGELFF. The V gene is TRBV10-3, the J gene TRBJ2-2; D not resolved. CDR3 length: 14 amino acids. CDR1 and CDR2 (germline): ENHRY, SYGVKD. V was clipped by 5 bases and J by 3 bases, with 10 bases between them.

V usage is TRBV12-3 or TRBV12-4 and J usage is TRBJ1-2; TRBD1 might be the D (5 bases). V dropped 6 bases and J dropped 7 bases, with 15 bases sitting between them. The CDR3 spans 13 residues. The CDR3 DNA sequence: TGTGCCAGCAGCCCCCAGGGTATCAGTGGCTACACCTTC. Its protein product is CASSPQGISGYTF.

The chain employs TRBV4-1 and TRBJ2-5, with a tentative D call TRBD1 (6 bases). CDR1 is MGHRA, CDR2 YSYEKL, per germline. V was trimmed by 0 bases and J by 2 bases, leaving 7 bases between them. CDR3 length: 14 amino acids. The CDR3 sequence is CASSQETGQETQYF. The CDR3 nucleotides are TGCGCCAGCAGCCAAGAGACAGGACAAGAGACCCAGTACTTC.

V is TRBV14 and J is TRBJ2-1; TRBD2 is a possible D gene (5 bases). From germline, CDR1 is SGHDN and CDR2 FVKESK. V lost 5 bases and J 4 bases, leaving 12 bases between the germline ends. The CDR3 totals 14 residues. CDR3 nucleotides: TGTGCCAGCAGCGCCCAGCGGAATTACAATGAGCAGTTCTTC. This codes for CASSAQRNYNEQFF.

This chain uses TRBV7-2 with TRBJ1-4, with D possibly TRBD1 on 6 matching bases. The CDR3 covers 14 residues. The V gene lost 5 bases and the J gene lost 2 bases, with 9 bases spanning the gap. CDR1 is SGHTA and CDR2 is FQGNSA in the germline V gene. The CDR3 sequence: CASSPGQTNEKLFF. CDR3 coding DNA: TGTGCCAGCAGCCCCGGACAGACTAATGAAAAACTGTTTTTT.

V gene TRBV2 combines with J gene TRBJ1-1; D unresolved. The CDR3 contains 13 residues. Looked up from germline, CDR1 is SNHLY and CDR2 is FYNNEI. The CDR3 region has the DNA TGTGCAGGGAGCTCCTCCCACCGCACTGAAGCTTTCTTT. Amino acid sequence: CAGSSSHRTEAFF.

The chain recombines TRBV28 with TRBJ2-1, with TRBD1 matching over 7 bases. The CDR3 has 12 residues. Germline lookup yields CDR1 MDHEN and CDR2 SYDVKM. The V segment lost 11 bases and the J segment 3 bases; nucleotides outside the gene matches: 4. CDR3 residues: CALGQIYNEQFF. The CDR3 nucleotides read TGTGCCCTGGGACAGATCTACAATGAGCAGTTCTTC.

This chain links TRBV5-1 with TRBJ2-5, with D possibly TRBD1 on 5 matching bases. The CDR3 consists of 14 residues. The germline gives CDR1 SGHRS, CDR2 YFSETQ. The ends were cut back, 0 bases at V and 5 bases at J, with 11 bases in the middle. The CDR3 region is CASSLVPGMETQYF. CDR3 DNA: TGCGCCAGCAGCTTGGTCCCAGGGATGGAGACCCAGTACTTC.

The chain carries TRBV30 and TRBJ1-2, with D tentatively TRBD1 (6 bases). This CDR3 is built from 13 residues. Trimming pared 4 bases from V and 6 bases from J, leaving 15 bases between. CDR1 is GTSNPN, CDR2 SVGIG, per germline (reference sequence). CDR3 DNA: TGTGCCTGGATACAGGACAGTTTTCATGGCTACACCTTC. Translating it yields CAWIQDSFHGYTF.

The chain couples TRBV25-1 to TRBJ2-7, with TRBD2 identical over 8 bases. V was pared by 3 bases and J by 6 bases, with 7 bases of the junction left unmatched. The CDR3 has 14 amino acids. The germline CDR1 and CDR2 sequences are MGHDK and SYGVNS. CDR3 region: CASSDPGGVLEQYF. The CDR3 DNA follows: TGTGCCAGCAGTGATCCGGGAGGGGTTCTCGAGCAGTACTTC.

The V gene is TRBV4-2, the J gene TRBJ1-5, with TRBD1 matching 7 bases. V shed 0 bases and J 9 bases; nucleotides not matched to a gene: 8. The CDR3 totals 15 residues. Germline V gene data show CDR1 as LGHNA and CDR2 as YNFKEQ. CDR3 sequence: CASSQDQAGGTPQHF. The CDR3 DNA is TGTGCCAGCAGCCAAGATCAGGCAGGGGGGACGCCCCAGCATTTT.